Shown below are 2 T cell receptor beta chains from a single sample sequenced in a study of T cell responses to AZD1222 COVID-19 vaccine. TCRdb keeps only in-frame clones here, not all; method: immunoSEQ multiplex PCR. The sample lists approximately 150,000 clones, approximately 92% occurring once. Sequencing was performed on peripheral blood, taken on day 0 of AZD1222 vaccination. These receptors all come from an adult in good health.

The V gene is TRBV30, the J gene TRBJ2-5; no firm D call. The CDR3 sequence is 12 residues long. Germline V gene lookup returns CDR1 GTSNPN and CDR2 SVGIG (reference sequence). Between the trimmed V and J ends, which lost 4 bases and 1 base, there was a span of 7 bases. CDR3 amino acids: CAWNLLQETQYF. In DNA, the CDR3 is TGTGCCTGGAACCTCCTCCAAGAGACCCAGTACTTC. Looking up the rest from reference TRBV30 and TRBJ2-5 gives the full variable domain: SQTIHQWPATLVQPVGSPLSLECTVEGTSNPNLYWYRQAAGRGLQLLFYSVGIGQISSEVPQNLSASRPQDRQFILSSKKLLLSDSGFYLCAWNLLQETQYFGPGTRLLVL.

V is TRBV19 and J is TRBJ1-2, with D possibly TRBD1 on 6 matching bases. This CDR3 is 15 amino acids long. Germline-derived CDR1 and CDR2 are LNHDA and SQIVND (reference sequence). V lost 4 bases, J lost 10 bases, and 22 bases lay in between. The CDR3 bases are TGTGCCAGTAGTACCAGACAGGCCCTCTCTTCCTCCTACACCTTC. As protein: CASSTRQALSSSYTF.